This is a list of T cell receptor beta chains from one sample in a study of cytomegalovirus exposure and HLA in healthy donors. Libraries were prepared by immunoSEQ multiplex PCR; TCRdb keeps only in-frame clonotypes and omits some of them. In the table there are some 120,000 clones, 74% of which are singletons. The sample taken for sequencing was PBMCs. The source is a woman in her 50s in good health and CMV-seropositive. The conserved cysteine and the conserved F or W are not part of the CDR3 here.

TRBJ2-7 | TRBV2 | ASSFRLAGGVSSYEQY
TRBJ2-1 | TRBV28 | ASSLVAVYEQF
TRBJ2-5 | TRBV28 | ASSFNSGTAGGPETQY
TRBJ2-4 | TRBV5-1 | ASSLAQGMPKNIQY
TRBJ2-3 | TRBV10-1 | ASSEFSIHTQY
TRBJ2-5 | TRBV6-1 | ASSEQGQGFRETQY
TRBJ1-4 | TRBV19 | ASSPTGGTGSIPGF
TRBJ2-7 | TRBV5-5 | ASSLRGTGGFEQY
TRBJ2-2 | TRBV4-3 | ASSRSGLAGGTNTGELF
TRBJ1-6 | TRBV30 | AWSYYNSPLH
TRBJ1-1 | TRBV7-9 | ASSPRQGNTEAF
TRBJ2-7 | TRBV4-2 | ASSQAAGDSYEQY
TRBJ2-5 | TRBV7-2 | ASSLRPQVRETQY
TRBJ2-2 | TRBV6-4 | ASRPGQGEAGELF
TRBJ2-6 | TRBV4-1 | ASSQSSGANVLT